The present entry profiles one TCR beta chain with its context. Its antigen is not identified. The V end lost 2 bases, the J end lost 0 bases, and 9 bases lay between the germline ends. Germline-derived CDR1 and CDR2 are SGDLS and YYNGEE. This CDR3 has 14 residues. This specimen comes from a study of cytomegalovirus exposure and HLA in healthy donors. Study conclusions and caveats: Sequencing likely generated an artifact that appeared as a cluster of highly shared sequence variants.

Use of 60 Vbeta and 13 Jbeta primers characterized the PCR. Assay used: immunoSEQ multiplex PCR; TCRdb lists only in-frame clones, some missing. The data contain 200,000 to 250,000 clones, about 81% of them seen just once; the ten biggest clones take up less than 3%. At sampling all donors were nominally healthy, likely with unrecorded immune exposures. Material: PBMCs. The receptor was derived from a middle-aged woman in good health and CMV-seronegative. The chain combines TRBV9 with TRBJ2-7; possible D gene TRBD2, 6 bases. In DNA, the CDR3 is TGTGCCAGCAGCGTCCGGGACTCCTCCTACGAGCAGTACTTC. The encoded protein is CASSVRDSSYEQYF.